These 22 T cell receptor beta chains were sequenced from one sample in a study of blood T cell repertoires in COVID-19. This table comes from immunoSEQ multiplex PCR, and its TCRdb copy is limited to in-frame clones, with some not included. Here the sample spans around 620,000 clones, just under 90% being singletons. Material: peripheral blood. These receptor sequences come from a young woman with acute or convalescent COVID-19.

This rearrangement joins TRBV3-1 (or the pseudogene TRBV3-2) to TRBJ1-4; D may be TRBD1 (5 bases). V lost 2 bases to trimming and J lost 1 base, with 8 bases between them. Germline values: CDR1 LGHDT, CDR2 YNNKEL (reference sequence). This CDR3 has 15 amino acids. CDR3 sequence reads: CASSQWQGTNEKLFF. CDR3 coding DNA: TGTGCCAGCAGCCAATGGCAGGGAACTAATGAAAAACTGTTTTTT.

DNA for the CDR3: TGTGCCAGCAGCTTGGCCGGAACAGCCCCGGCGGGGGCCAACGTCCTGACTTTC. This codes for CASSLAGTAPAGANVLTF. V gene TRBV5-8 combines with J gene TRBJ2-6; D gene ambiguous. Trimming shortened V by 0 bases and J by 4 bases, and 17 bases separated the two germline ends. The CDR3 is 18 residues long. Germline CDR1 reads SGHTS; CDR2 reads YDEGEE.

The V call is TRBV25-1, the J call TRBJ1-2; D is unclear. CDR3 length: 14 residues. Germline CDR1 reads MGHDK; CDR2 reads SYGVNS. Trimming removed 1 base from V and 4 bases from J, with 10 bases in between. This CDR3 is CASSELSGLYGYTF. Here the CDR3 DNA reads TGTGCCAGCAGTGAATTGTCGGGTCTCTATGGCTACACCTTC.

This clone was observed once. This chain joins TRBV7-9 and TRBJ1-3; D gene uncertain. CDR1 is SEHNR, CDR2 FQNEAQ, per germline (reference sequence). V was pared by 3 bases and J by 0 bases, with 9 bases between. The CDR3 has 15 residues. The CDR3 loop reads CASSLVDDSGNTIYF. For the CDR3, the DNA is TGTGCCAGCAGCTTGGTAGATGACTCTGGAAACACCATATATTTT. Drawing the rest from reference TRBV7-9 and TRBJ1-3, the complete variable domain is DTGVSQNPRHKITKRGQNVTFRCDPISEHNRLYWYRQTLGQGPEFLTYFQNEAQLEKSRLLSDRFSAERPKGSFSTLEIQRTEQGDSAMYLCASSLVDDSGNTIYFGEGSWLTVV.

V and J are TRBV18 and TRBJ1-2, with 9 nucleotides matching TRBD1. The CDR3 runs to 16 residues. The trim removed 0 bases at V and 12 bases at J, leaving 14 bases unmatched. The V gene's germline CDR1 is KGHSH and CDR2 LQKENI. CDR3 protein: CASSPPLVVRGQGDTF. In DNA form, the CDR3 reads TGTGCCAGCTCACCACCGTTAGTCGTGCGGGGACAGGGAGACACCTTC.

V is TRBV15 and J is TRBJ1-2; the D gene is possibly TRBD1 (6 bases). Deletions cut 1 base from V and 3 bases from J, with 18 bases between. There are 17 residues in the CDR3. Germline CDR1 is LNHNV and CDR2 is YYDKDF (reference sequence). This chain's CDR3 is CATSRVLGRGSDYGYTF. Written as DNA, the CDR3 is TGTGCCACCAGCAGAGTCTTAGGCAGGGGATCCGACTATGGCTACACCTTC.

This clone showed up just a few times. The J gene is TRBJ1-1, the V gene TRBV19; possible D gene TRBD1, 5 bases. CDR1 LNHDA and CDR2 SQIVND come from the germline V gene (reference sequence). Trimming removed 7 bases from V and 0 bases from J, with 15 bases in between. This CDR3 has 15 residues. As DNA, the CDR3 is TGTGCCAGTAAAGAGGGAGGGACCATGAACACTGAAGCTTTCTTT. Translated, it gives CASKEGGTMNTEAFF.

This chain links TRBV10-2 with TRBJ1-5; a possible D gene is TRBD1 (5 bases). This CDR3 has 15 residues. The ends were cut back, 2 bases at V and 3 bases at J, with 11 bases in the middle. Germline V gene lookup returns CDR1 WSHSY and CDR2 SAAADI. The CDR3, as DNA: TGCGCCAGCAGTGAGGGACATGGGGTCAATCAGCCCCAGCATTTT. It encodes CASSEGHGVNQPQHF.

The chain couples TRBV6-1 to TRBJ2-5; tentative D call: TRBD2 (5 bases). CDR1 and CDR2 from the germline V gene are MNHNS and SASEGT. V lost 7 bases and J lost 5, with 8 bases in between. The CDR3 contains 11 residues. CDR3 DNA: TGTGCCAGCAAGAGGGCGGAGACCCAGTACTTC. Its protein product is CASKRAETQYF.

CDR3 amino acids: CASSWSDRGRTNVLTF. CDR3 nucleotide sequence: TGTGCCAGCAGTTGGTCAGACAGGGGGAGGACCAACGTCCTGACTTTC. The V gene is TRBV27, the J gene TRBJ2-6; TRBD1 matches 9 bases. J lost 8 bases, V lost 4 bases, and 9 bases had no gene match. Germline CDR1 MNHEY, CDR2 SMNVEV (reference sequence). The CDR3 length is 16 residues.

DNA for the CDR3: TGTGCCAGCAGCTTAAGAAGCACAGGCCCCTACAATGAGCAGTTCTTC. Its translation: CASSLRSTGPYNEQFF. The V gene is TRBV7-2, the J gene TRBJ2-1, with D tentatively TRBD1 (5 bases). The CDR3 length is 16 residues. Per the germline V gene, CDR1 is SGHTA and CDR2 is FQGNSA. Trimming left V 2 bases short and J 2 bases short, with 13 bases between.

The V and J genes are TRBV9 and TRBJ1-2; unclear D gene. Trimming removed 4 bases from V and 4 bases from J, with 17 bases in between. This CDR3 has 15 amino acids. From germline, CDR1 is SGDLS and CDR2 YYNGEE. CDR3 DNA: TGTGCCAGCAGCCCCCGCACTGCGGAGTTCTATGGCTACACCTTC. Translating it yields CASSPRTAEFYGYTF.

This rearrangement joins TRBV27 to TRBJ1-1; D gene uncertain. There are 12 residues in the CDR3. Germline lookup yields CDR1 MNHEY and CDR2 SMNVEV (reference sequence). Trimming pared 7 bases from V and 2 bases from J, leaving 8 bases between. CDR3 sequence: CASTRKNTEAFF. CDR3 nucleotides: TGTGCCAGCACTAGGAAAAACACTGAAGCTTTCTTT.

The rearrangement joins TRBV10-2 to TRBJ2-7; 8 positions agree with TRBD1. This CDR3 is built from 14 residues. Germline V gene data show CDR1 as WSHSY and CDR2 as SAAADI. V trimming: 7 bases; J trimming: 0 bases; junction bases outside the gene matches: 5. CDR3 coding DNA: TGCGCCAGCATCGGACAGGGCCCCTCCTACGAGCAGTACTTC. Translating it yields CASIGQGPSYEQYF.

The chain combines TRBV27 with TRBJ1-3; D may be TRBD1 (6 bases). V shed 2 bases and J shed 1 base, with 9 bases lying between them. From germline, CDR1 is MNHEY and CDR2 SMNVEV (reference sequence). The CDR3 runs to 15 residues. CDR3 sequence reads: CASSLMGASGNTIYF. For the CDR3, the DNA is TGTGCCAGCAGTTTAATGGGGGCTTCTGGAAACACCATATATTTT.

This sequence joins TRBV7-2 and TRBJ1-2; D is perhaps TRBD1 (6 bases). CDR1 and CDR2 (germline): SGHTA, FQGNSA. Trimming removed 7 bases at V and 4 bases at J, with 16 bases between. This CDR3 region has 14 residues. CDR3 in DNA: TGTGCCAGCACGCTTCGGGACACCTCCTATGGCTACACCTTC. Protein sequence: CASTLRDTSYGYTF.

Ten or more counts support this clone. This chain connects TRBV6-4 to TRBJ2-1, with 7 nucleotides matching TRBD2. The V segment lost 4 bases and the J segment 2 bases; nucleotides outside the gene matches: 8. Germline V gene data show CDR1 as MRHNA and CDR2 as SNTAGT. CDR3 length: 16 residues. DNA for the CDR3: TGTGCCAGCAGTGTAAAGGCGGGGGAGCCCTACAATGAGCAGTTCTTC. It translates to CASSVKAGEPYNEQFF.

The chain has TRBV18 and TRBJ2-6, with a weak D call TRBD1 (6 bases). The V gene's germline CDR1 is KGHSH and CDR2 LQKENI. Between the trimmed V and J ends, which lost 2 bases and 0 bases, there was a span of 8 bases. The CDR3 covers 16 residues. The CDR3 nucleotides read TGTGCCAGCTCACCATACAGGGACTCTGGGGCCAACGTCCTGACTTTC. It encodes CASSPYRDSGANVLTF. Based on the CDR3 plus reference TRBV18 and TRBJ2-6, the full variable domain is NAGVMQNPRHLVRRRGQEARLRCSPMKGHSHVYWYRQLPEEGLKFMVYLQKENIIDESGMPKERFSAEFPKEGPSILRIQQVVRGDSAAYFCASSPYRDSGANVLTFGAGSRLTVL.

The chain joins TRBV5-8 to TRBJ1-1; tentative D call: TRBD1 (6 bases). This CDR3 comprises 14 residues. Trimming stripped 2 bases from V and 5 bases from J, with 13 bases between. Germline V gene lookup returns CDR1 SGHTS and CDR2 YDEGEE. CDR3 protein: CASSFRGASTEAFF. CDR3 nucleotide sequence: TGTGCCAGCAGCTTTCGGGGGGCGTCGACTGAAGCTTTCTTT.

The chain has TRBV7-6 and TRBJ1-2; 9 bases fit TRBD1. V lost 3 bases to trimming and J lost 8 bases; unmatched junction nucleotides: 4. CDR3 size: 13 residues. Germline V CDR1 and CDR2: SGHVS, FNYEAQ. CDR3 DNA: TGTGCCAGCAGCTTGGACAGGGGAGACGGCTACACCTTC. It translates to CASSLDRGDGYTF.

This clone was recorded a few times. The V gene is TRBV7-9, the J gene TRBJ1-6; TRBD1 matches at 9 bases. Germline trimming cut 6 bases from V and 10 bases from J; bases unmatched to any gene: 7. The CDR3 contains 14 residues. From germline, CDR1 is SEHNR and CDR2 FQNEAQ (reference sequence). The CDR3 sequence: CASSSQGAGSPLHF. As DNA, the CDR3 is TGTGCCAGCAGTTCACAGGGGGCTGGGTCACCCCTCCACTTT.

The chain carries TRBV7-2 and TRBJ1-2; perhaps TRBD1 as D (6 bases). Germline CDR1 is SGHTA and CDR2 is FQGNSA. V lost 5 bases, J lost 4 bases, and 17 bases lay in between. The CDR3 is made up of 15 amino acids. The CDR3 protein is CASSLGVWGLYGYTF. The CDR3 DNA reads TGTGCCAGCAGCCTAGGAGTGTGGGGGCTCTATGGCTACACCTTC.